The 20 T cell receptor beta chains below all came from one sample that was sequenced in a study of T cell repertoires in cytomegalovirus infection. The antigens these receptors bind are not known. TCRdb itself ran the reads through MiXCR, one entry per CDR3 protein. The data contain 800,000 to 950,000 distinct CDR3 sequences, 30% to 35% of them singletons. The sample here was cultured CD8+ T cells from PBMCs, taken from culture after CMV antigen stimulation. The receptors originated from a human donor in good health (CMV status not recorded). Some clones in this sample may be carry-over from other donors' samples.

This clonotype was seen a handful of times. The chain carries TRBV7-9 and TRBJ2-2; D is perhaps TRBD2 (5 bases). In germline, CDR1 is SEHNR, CDR2 FQNEAQ (reference sequence). The CDR3 contains 17 residues. The germline V and J ends were trimmed by 0 bases and 3 bases, with 14 bases remaining between them. CDR3 sequence (DNA): TGTGCCAGCAGCTTAGCGGGCCTAGCTACGGACACCGGGGAGCTGTTTTTT. It specifies CASSLAGLATDTGELFF.

This clonotype was seen a handful of times. The chain combines TRBV7-3 with TRBJ1-1, with D unclear. The CDR3 totals 13 residues. V was pared by 3 bases and J by 3 bases, with 8 bases between. The germline V gene encodes CDR1 SGHTA and CDR2 FQGTGA. The CDR3: CASSFWEDTEAFF. Written as DNA, the CDR3 is TGTGCCAGCAGCTTCTGGGAGGACACTGAAGCTTTCTTT.

This clonotype has a count of ten or more. The chain joins TRBV7-6 to TRBJ2-5; D ambiguous. Per germline, CDR1 SGHVS and CDR2 FNYEAQ. This CDR3 region has 16 residues. V lost 1 base and J 1 base, leaving 13 bases between the germline ends. The CDR3 nucleotides are TGTGCCAGCAGCTTAGTTGGAGATTCGGGCCAAGAGACCCAGTACTTC. This translates into CASSLVGDSGQETQYF.

This clonotype has more than one count but fewer than ten. The V gene is TRBV7-8, the J gene TRBJ2-1, with 11 bases matching TRBD2. Germline CDR1 SGHVS, CDR2 FQNEAQ. Trimming took 1 base from V and 7 from J; bases not matched to a gene: 3. This CDR3 is built from 15 residues. CDR3 DNA sequence: TGTGCCAGCAGCTTAGTGGGACTAGCGGATAATGAGCAGTTCTTC. Translation gives CASSLVGLADNEQFF.

This clonotype was seen ten or more times. The chain joins TRBV6-2 or TRBV6-3 to TRBJ1-5, with D hard to call. V lost 2 bases and J 7 bases, leaving 6 bases between the germline ends. Germline assignment: CDR1 MNHEY and CDR2 SVGEGT. CDR3 length: 12 amino acids. CDR3 sequence: CASSYGKQPQHF. CDR3 DNA: TGTGCCAGCAGTTACGGGAAGCAGCCCCAGCATTTT.

In its sample, this clonotype was seen a few times. The rearrangement joins TRBV28 to TRBJ2-5; 14 positions agree with TRBD2. This CDR3 region has 14 residues. V lost 6 bases, J lost 5 bases, and 2 bases stayed unmatched. Germline V CDR1 and CDR2: MDHEN, SYDVKM. The chain's CDR3 is CASRGLAGAETQYF. In DNA, the CDR3 is TGTGCCAGCAGGGGACTAGCGGGGGCTGAGACCCAGTACTTC.

With regard to this clonotype: A much larger clone lies one base from this, so it may be a read error. The DNA of the CDR3 is TGTGCCAGCAGCTTAGGTAGTGGACTGAACAAAAACATTCAGTACTTC. It translates to CASSLGSGLNKNIQYF. The chain employs TRBV7-9 and TRBJ2-4; tentatively, D is TRBD2 (5 bases). The germline V gene has CDR1 SEHNR and CDR2 FQNEAQ (reference sequence). V was trimmed by 1 base and J by 3 bases, leaving 13 bases between them. The CDR3 totals 16 residues. Filled out from reference TRBV7-9 and TRBJ2-4, the complete variable domain reads DTGVSQNPRHKITKRGQNVTFRCDPISEHNRLYWYRQTLGQGPEFLTYFQNEAQLEKSRLLSDRFSAERPKGSFSTLEIQRTEQGDSAMYLCASSLGSGLNKNIQYFGAGTRLSVL.

V usage is TRBV18 and J usage is TRBJ1-5; a weak D match, TRBD1 (5 bases). Germline values: CDR1 KGHSH, CDR2 LQKENI. The CDR3 has 16 residues. V lost 3 bases, J lost 4 bases, and 16 bases lay in between. The chain's CDR3 is CASSPDEGARNQPQHF. The CDR3 region has the DNA TGTGCCAGCTCACCCGATGAAGGGGCTAGGAATCAGCCCCAGCATTTT.

This clonotype was seen more than once but under ten times. This sequence joins TRBV19 and TRBJ2-3; D perhaps matches TRBD2 (6 bases). CDR3 length equals 14 residues. Germline CDR1 is LNHDA and CDR2 is SQIVND (reference sequence). The V end lost 6 bases, the J end lost 5 bases, and 15 bases lay between the germline ends. The CDR3 reads CASRIRPGGDTQYF. CDR3 coding DNA: TGTGCCAGTAGAATTCGTCCCGGGGGAGATACGCAGTATTTT. Together with reference TRBV19 and TRBJ2-3, the CDR3 gives the full variable domain: DGGITQSPKYLFRKEGQNVTLSCEQNLNHDAMYWYRQDPGQGLRLIYYSQIVNDFQKGDIAEGYSVSREKKESFPLTVTSAQKNPTAFYLCASRIRPGGDTQYFGPGTRLTVL.

Comment on this clonotype: A much larger clonotype is one base distant, so this may be a read error. The chain is built from TRBV12-3 or TRBV12-4 and TRBJ2-5; no reliable D call. The ends were cut back, 5 bases at V and 0 bases at J, with 10 bases in the middle. The CDR3 runs 14 residues. The DNA of the CDR3 is TGTGCCAGCAGTCCCCGGAACTACCAAGAGACCCAGTACTTC. It codes for CASSPRNYQETQYF.

The CDR3 DNA is TGTGCCAGCAGTTCCGCACCGGGAGCCTATGGCTACACCTTC. Protein sequence: CASSSAPGAYGYTF. The V call is TRBV6-1, the J call TRBJ1-2; D gene unclear. Per the germline V gene, CDR1 is MNHNS and CDR2 is SASEGT. The CDR3 runs to 14 residues. The germline V and J ends were trimmed by 5 bases and 4 bases, with 14 bases remaining between them.

This clonotype was picked up a small number of times. The V and J genes are TRBV7-2 and TRBJ2-5; 10 nucleotides line up with TRBD2. Looked up from germline, CDR1 is SGHTA and CDR2 is FQGNSA. The V and J ends lost 1 base and 4 bases, in that order; junction bases with no gene match: 9. This CDR3 spans 17 amino acids. The CDR3 DNA sequence: TGTGCCAGCAGCTTAGTAGTCGCTAGCGGGGGTTTAGAGACCCAGTACTTC. It yields the protein CASSLVVASGGLETQYF.

This clonotype was seen ten or more times. This chain uses TRBV7-8 with TRBJ2-5; perhaps TRBD2 as D (5 bases). This CDR3 has 13 residues. V shed 1 base and J shed 4 bases, with 7 bases lying between them. Germline V gene data show CDR1 as SGHVS and CDR2 as FQNEAQ. The CDR3 DNA is TGTGCCAGCAGCTTAGAGGCGGGAGAGACCCAGTACTTC. Translation: CASSLEAGETQYF.

This clonotype was seen a handful of times. The chain links TRBV7-9 to TRBJ2-7; 9 bases line up with TRBD1. Germline V CDR1 and CDR2: SEHNR, FQNEAQ (reference sequence). This CDR3 has 15 amino acids. J lost 3 bases, V lost 5 bases, and 8 bases had no gene match. CDR3: CASSQGTGPLYEQYF. The CDR3 nucleotides read TGTGCCAGCAGCCAAGGGACAGGGCCCCTCTACGAGCAGTACTTC. The whole variable domain, remainder taken from reference TRBV7-9 and TRBJ2-7, is DTGVSQNPRHKITKRGQNVTFRCDPISEHNRLYWYRQTLGQGPEFLTYFQNEAQLEKSRLLSDRFSAERPKGSFSTLEIQRTEQGDSAMYLCASSQGTGPLYEQYFGPGTRLTVT.

This clonotype was found a few times. The CDR3: CASSWGGRRTDTQYF. The CDR3 DNA reads as TGTGCCAGCAGTTGGGGGGGCCGTCGCACAGATACGCAGTATTTT. V gene TRBV27 combines with J gene TRBJ2-3; D possibly corresponds to TRBD2 (7 bases). The V end was cut by 4 bases, the J end by 1 base, with 12 bases between. The CDR3 length is 15 residues. Looked up from germline, CDR1 is MNHEY and CDR2 is SMNVEV (reference sequence).

CDR3 sequence: CASSQETGSNYGYTF. The CDR3 bases are TGTGCCAGCAGCCAAGAAACAGGATCTAACTATGGCTACACCTTC. This chain connects TRBV14 to TRBJ1-2; D might be TRBD1 (5 bases). CDR3 length equals 15 residues. CDR1 is SGHDN and CDR2 is FVKESK in the germline V gene. Between the trimmed V and J ends, which lost 0 bases and 0 bases, there was a span of 8 bases.

This clonotype showed up just a few times. The V call is TRBV5-6, the J call TRBJ1-6; D remains unclear. This CDR3 is built from 15 residues. The V end lost 4 bases, the J end lost 4 bases, and 12 bases lay between the germline ends. Germline CDR1 reads SGHDT; CDR2 reads YYEEEE. CDR3 protein: CASSIGGWYNSPLHF. The CDR3 DNA is TGTGCCAGCAGCATAGGAGGATGGTATAATTCACCCCTCCACTTT.

This clonotype has a handful of counts. The V call is TRBV19, the J call TRBJ2-2; 10 nucleotides line up with TRBD1. The germline CDR1 and CDR2 sequences are LNHDA and SQIVND (reference sequence). The J segment lost 3 bases and the V segment lost 10 bases, leaving 5 bases of the junction unmatched. The CDR3 contains 14 residues. CDR3 region: CATEDRGYTGELFF. The CDR3 nucleotides read TGTGCCACCGAGGACAGGGGGTACACCGGGGAGCTGTTTTTT.

There are a few counts of this clonotype. The chain has TRBV7-3 and TRBJ2-3, with D perhaps TRBD2 (7 bases). The CDR3 runs to 16 residues. V lost 1 base to trimming and J lost 1 base, with 12 bases between them. CDR1 and CDR2 (germline): SGHTA, FQGTGA. CDR3 amino acids: CASSLSGGGGTDTQYF. The CDR3 DNA reads TGTGCCAGCAGCTTAAGCGGGGGCGGTGGCACAGATACGCAGTATTTT. Using reference TRBV7-3 and TRBJ2-3 for the parts outside the CDR3, the full variable domain is GAGVSQTPSNKVTEKGKYVELRCDPISGHTALYWYRQSLGQGPEFLIYFQGTGAADDSGLPNDRFFAVRPEGSVSTLKIQRTERGDSAVYLCASSLSGGGGTDTQYFGPGTRLTVL.

This clonotype turned up a few times. The chain employs TRBV20-1 and TRBJ1-2; weak D call: TRBD1 (5 bases). The V end lost 0 bases, the J end lost 7 bases, and 18 bases lay between the germline ends. Germline lookup yields CDR1 DFQATT and CDR2 SNEGSKA (reference sequence). The CDR3 runs to 15 residues. This chain's CDR3 is CSARDRTSGLSGYTF. The CDR3 DNA reads TGCAGTGCTAGAGATAGAACGTCAGGGCTGAGTGGCTACACCTTC.